Included here is one TCR beta chain sequence, with context. The antigen remains undetermined. Sequencing used immunoSEQ multiplex PCR; TCRdb keeps in-frame clones, though not all of them. The table shows 80,000 or so clones, with around 92% occurring only once. This entry is derived from a study of graft-versus-host responses after intestinal transplantation. Across the whole study: Every recipient underwent anti-thymocyte globulin induction, then tacrolimus and steroids for 2 to 3 years.

Findings of the study overall: Declines in HvG clones occurring early post-transplant were associated with peak circulating GvH clone levels. The study found high graft-versus-host to host-versus-graft clonal ratios in allografts of patients with graft-donor T cell macrochimerism. Researchers found GvH clones in recipient marrow, and some showed up first in ileum or blood.

The TCR was taken from a human patient who received an intestinal transplant, so some T cells may come from the graft donor. The sample consisted of PBMCs, taken 98 days after intestinal transplantation.

The CDR3 protein is CAWSGFWTGEGQNEQFF. DNA for the CDR3: TGTGCCTGGAGTGGGTTTTGGACAGGCGAAGGTCAAAATGAGCAGTTCTTC. The J gene is TRBJ2-1, the V gene TRBV30; TRBD1 matches at 7 bases. The length of the CDR3 is 17 residues. Trimming cost V 1 base and J 7 bases; bases outside gene matches: 16. From germline, CDR1 is GTSNPN and CDR2 SVGIG (reference sequence).